This T cell receptor (beta chain) was retrieved from a study of cytomegalovirus exposure and HLA in healthy donors. Findings and limits, study-wide: A later look showed TCR association rates differing by HLA locus, highest for DRB1 and lowest for HLA-C. Most TCR sequences proved rare, with some public TCRs found in many donors.

As to this clone: The antigen is not known.

The CDR3 runs 13 residues. The germline V gene encodes CDR1 LNHNV and CDR2 YYDKDF (reference sequence). Trimming took off 5 bases at V and 4 bases at J, with 9 bases between the two ends. Amplification used 60 Vbeta primers and 13 Jbeta primers. TCRdb keeps only in-frame clones here, not all; method: immunoSEQ multiplex PCR. The data contain more than 110,000 clones, more than 70% of them singletons. The chain recombines TRBV15 with TRBJ1-5; D perhaps matches TRBD1 (6 bases). Specimen: PBMCs. This TCR derives from a woman aged 50 to 60 in good health and CMV-seronegative. The CDR3 is CATSGQLNQPQHF. The CDR3 DNA sequence: TGTGCCACCAGCGGACAGCTTAATCAGCCCCAGCATTTT.